This record covers a single T cell receptor (beta chain). The antigen is undetermined. TCRdb's copy holds only in-frame clones and misses some; the assay was immunoSEQ multiplex PCR. The data show approximately 160,000 clones, approximately 90% seen once. These data come from a study of T cell responses to AZD1222 COVID-19 vaccine. Study results and limitations: Spike-specific TCR repertoires showed rising breadth and depth after two AZD1222 doses. Repertoires in all cases were sampled only once the peak T cell response had passed. Clonal diversity may have been underestimated, and the donors were mostly white British, with more females than males. The number of AZD1222 recipients seropositive at baseline was only six.

Germline CDR1 is SGHTA and CDR2 is FQGNSA. V lost 1 base to trimming and J lost 6 bases, with 11 bases between them. This CDR3 has 14 amino acids. Sample: peripheral blood, taken on day 0 of MenACWY control vaccination. The rearrangement uses TRBV7-2 and TRBJ2-3; no definite D call. The source of this sequence is an adult in good health. CDR3 loop: CASSLGVGGDTQYF. The CDR3 DNA sequence: TGTGCCAGCAGCTTAGGAGTGGGCGGCGATACGCAGTATTTT.